The T cell receptor (beta chain) described here comes from a study of cytomegalovirus exposure and HLA in healthy donors. Trimming shortened V by 0 bases and J by 3 bases, and 15 bases separated the two germline ends. The germline CDR1 and CDR2 sequences are LGHNA and YNFKEQ. The CDR3 is 16 residues long. Primers included in the PCR were 60 Vbeta and 13 Jbeta primers. Sequencing used immunoSEQ multiplex PCR; TCRdb keeps in-frame clones, though not all of them. The data contain 190,000 or so clones, 70% to 80% of them singletons. The V gene is TRBV4-2, the J gene TRBJ2-7, with TRBD2 as a possible D gene (5 bases). The sequencing sample was made of PBMCs. This sequence was found in a male donor in good health and CMV-seropositive. The CDR3 DNA reads TGTGCCAGCAGCCAAGATGGTAAAGCGGCAGGCTACGAGCAGTACTTC. It yields the protein CASSQDGKAAGYEQYF.